A single sample is the source of the 14 T cell receptor beta chains below, sequenced in a study of blood T cells in healthy people across ages. Then a second PCR, running about 6 to 12 cycles, was carried out with a sample-barcoded 5' primer and a J-beta primer mix. TCRdb re-analysed the 5' RACE reads in MiXCR, keeping a single row per CDR3 protein. The sample shows over 700,000 distinct CDR3 sequences, approximately 55% of them seen only once. Sequenced input: blood. All receptors derive from a man older than 75 in good health.

The chain recombines TRBV10-3 with TRBJ2-2; D call uncertain. V gave up 8 bases and J gave up 3 bases, with 13 bases separating them. Per germline, CDR1 ENHRY and CDR2 SYGVKD. The length of the CDR3 is 14 residues. This chain's CDR3 is CAIRARMDTGELFF. The CDR3 DNA reads as TGTGCCATCCGGGCCCGAATGGACACCGGGGAGCTGTTTTTT.

The chain joins TRBV7-9 to TRBJ1-2; no reliable D call. The germline CDR1 and CDR2 sequences are SEHNR and FQNEAQ (reference sequence). The CDR3 is 14 residues long. Trimming took 2 bases from V and 1 from J, leaving 8 bases between them. The CDR3 DNA is TGTGCCAGCAGCTTAACAGACCATAACTATGGCTACACCTTC. Translating it yields CASSLTDHNYGYTF.

J is TRBJ1-6 and V is TRBV4-1, with D hard to call. Germline assignment: CDR1 MGHRA and CDR2 YSYEKL. V lost 0 bases and J lost 5, with 5 bases in between. The CDR3 contains 14 residues. The DNA of the CDR3 is TGCGCCAGCAGCCAAGATACGGATAATTCACCCCTCCACTTT. It codes for CASSQDTDNSPLHF.

J is TRBJ1-5 and V is TRBV27; D is unresolved. The CDR3 is made up of 15 amino acids. The germline CDR1 and CDR2 sequences are MNHEY and SMNVEV (reference sequence). V lost 3 bases and J lost 7, with 16 bases in between. The DNA of the CDR3 is TGTGCCAGCAGTTTCCTACCCCTAAATTTACAGCCCCAGCATTTT. Its translation is CASSFLPLNLQPQHF.

This clonotype was detected only once. This may be a read error, as it is one base from a much larger clone. V is TRBV29-1 and J is TRBJ2-7; a weak D match, TRBD1 (6 bases). Germline V gene sequence: CDR1 SQVTM, CDR2 ANQGSEA. CDR3 length: 11 amino acids. CDR3 nucleotides: TGCAGCGGGATACAGGGCTACGGGCAGTACTTC. Its translation is CSGIQGYGQYF.

V gene TRBV28 combines with J gene TRBJ2-7, with TRBD1 matching over 8 bases. V gave up 4 bases and J gave up 2 bases; unmatched junction bases: 4. CDR1 MDHEN and CDR2 SYDVKM come from the germline V gene. This CDR3 contains 14 residues. CDR3: CASSSDRDPYEQYF. In DNA form, the CDR3 reads TGTGCCAGCAGTTCGGACAGGGATCCCTACGAGCAGTACTTC. Based on the CDR3 plus reference TRBV28 and TRBJ2-7, the full variable domain is DVKVTQSSRYLVKRTGEKVFLECVQDMDHENMFWYRQDPGLGLRLIYFSYDVKMKEKGDIPEGYSVSREKKERFSLILESASTNQTSMYLCASSSDRDPYEQYFGPGTRLTVT.

This chain uses TRBV20-1 with TRBJ2-5, with 12 bases that match TRBD2. Germline lookup yields CDR1 DFQATT and CDR2 SNEGSKA (reference sequence). The CDR3 length is 16 residues. V shed 0 bases, J shed 0 bases, and the junction held 2 bases outside the gene matches. CDR3 nucleotides: TGCAGTGCTAGAGACTGGACTAGCGGGGACCAAGAGACCCAGTACTTC. The encoded protein is CSARDWTSGDQETQYF.

The V and J genes are TRBV5-1 and TRBJ2-5, with D perhaps being TRBD1 or TRBD2 (5 bases each). The CDR3 is made up of 15 amino acids. V was trimmed by 0 bases and J by 5 bases, leaving 14 bases between them. Germline CDR1 is SGHRS and CDR2 is YFSETQ. This chain's CDR3 is CASSLEAGSPETQYF. DNA for the CDR3: TGCGCCAGCAGCTTGGAGGCAGGGAGTCCGGAGACCCAGTACTTC.

This clonotype has a single count. The chain links TRBV6-5 to TRBJ2-3; 8 bases agree with TRBD2. Germline V lookup: CDR1 MNHEY, CDR2 SVGAGI. The junction had 6 bases not matched to a gene; V was cut back by 6 bases and J by 4 bases. The CDR3 runs to 14 residues. The CDR3 here is CASSTRGGPDTQYF. The CDR3 DNA follows: TGTGCCAGCAGCACTCGGGGGGGCCCAGATACGCAGTATTTT.

This clonotype was observed a handful of times. The chain employs TRBV24-1 and TRBJ2-7; TRBD1 matches at 10 bases. V lost 6 bases to trimming and J lost 5 bases; unmatched junction nucleotides: 6. Germline V lookup: CDR1 KGHDR, CDR2 SFDVKD. The CDR3 has 14 residues. This chain's CDR3 is CATSRAGTGDEQYF. In DNA, the CDR3 is TGTGCCACCAGTAGAGCCGGGACAGGGGACGAGCAGTACTTC.

This clonotype was counted only a few times. V gene TRBV19 combines with J gene TRBJ2-7, with D perhaps matching TRBD1 (6 bases). Looked up from germline, CDR1 is LNHDA and CDR2 is SQIVND (reference sequence). The CDR3 has 13 amino acids. Trimming took 6 bases from V and 1 from J, leaving 10 bases between them. The CDR3 DNA reads TGTGCCAGTAGACAGGGCGGGTCCTACGAGCAGTACTTC. This gives the protein CASRQGGSYEQYF.

In this sample, this clonotype turned up many times. The chain combines TRBV29-1 with TRBJ2-7; the match to TRBD2 covers 10 bases. Losses at the gene ends were 4 bases for V and 7 bases for J; bases not matched to a gene: 4. Germline V CDR1 and CDR2: SQVTM, ANQGSEA. The CDR3 length is 12 residues. CDR3 protein: CSVGLAGVEQYF. The CDR3 region has the DNA TGCAGCGTTGGGCTAGCGGGAGTTGAGCAGTACTTC.

This sequence joins TRBV12-3 or TRBV12-4 and TRBJ2-1; no firm D call. V was trimmed by 3 bases and J by 0 bases, leaving 9 bases between them. The CDR3 length is 15 residues. The DNA of the CDR3 is TGTGCCAGCAGTTTTCAACTGAGCTCCTACAATGAGCAGTTCTTC. Translating it yields CASSFQLSSYNEQFF.

V usage is TRBV20-1 and J usage is TRBJ2-1; the D is unclear. This CDR3 spans 12 amino acids. The germline gives CDR1 DFQATT, CDR2 SNEGSKA (reference sequence). V lost 4 bases and J lost 10, with 14 bases in between. As DNA, the CDR3 is TGCAGTGCTATGTCCTCAGGCTTCGAGCAGTTCTTC. Protein product: CSAMSSGFEQFF.